This TCR beta chain stems from a study of early T cells in non-severe SARS-CoV-2 infection. In the study overall: Investigators sequenced bulk RNA drawn from unsorted whole blood, and chains remained unpaired.

Study results and limitations: VDJdb-based annotation leaned toward anti-spike CD8 responses and missed private and CD4 specificities.

Regarding this clonotype: Its antigen is unknown.

The CDR3 is made up of 15 amino acids. Germline V CDR1 and CDR2: SGHAT, FQNNGV. The trim removed 5 bases at V and 8 bases at J, leaving 8 bases unmatched. Individual cDNA molecules were tagged with unique molecular identifiers, the study reported. MiXCR, applied by TCRdb to the 5' RACE reads, yields one record per CDR3 protein. The sample consists of roughly 51,000 distinct CDR3 sequences, under 7.5% of them appearing once. V gene TRBV11-2 combines with J gene TRBJ2-3; 12 nucleotides match TRBD2. The starting material was whole blood, obtained at baseline. The TCR sequence derives from an adult who was a healthcare worker with PCR-confirmed SARS-CoV-2 infection or an uninfected control (not recorded which). The CDR3 DNA reads TGTGCCAGCAGCGCCCCTAGCGGGGGGGCCCCTACGCAGTATTTT. It specifies CASSAPSGGAPTQYF.